This T cell receptor (beta chain) was sequenced for a study of T cells after posttransplantation cyclophosphamide. General study findings and limits: Recipient CMV seropositivity and CMV reactivation strongly tracked TRB clonality.

Sequenced by immunoSEQ multiplex PCR; TCRdb stores in-frame clones only, minus some. Seen here are about 7,000 clones, 75% to 95% observed once, and the top ten hold less than 5%. The length of the CDR3 is 14 residues. Germline V lookup: CDR1 SQVTM, CDR2 ANQGSEA. V lost 6 bases to trimming and J lost 8 bases; unmatched junction nucleotides: 12. Peripheral blood was collected from the related graft donor on the marrow donation day. A word on this clone: As yet, its antigen is unknown.

The receptor was derived from a woman aged 50 to 65 in good health and a related stem cell transplant donor. This chain connects TRBV29-1 to TRBJ1-2; 10 nucleotides align to TRBD1. The sequencing input was CD4+ T cells sorted from blood. In DNA, the CDR3 is TGCAGCGTAACCGGGACAGGGGTATCGGGGGGCTACACCTTC. This encodes CSVTGTGVSGGYTF.